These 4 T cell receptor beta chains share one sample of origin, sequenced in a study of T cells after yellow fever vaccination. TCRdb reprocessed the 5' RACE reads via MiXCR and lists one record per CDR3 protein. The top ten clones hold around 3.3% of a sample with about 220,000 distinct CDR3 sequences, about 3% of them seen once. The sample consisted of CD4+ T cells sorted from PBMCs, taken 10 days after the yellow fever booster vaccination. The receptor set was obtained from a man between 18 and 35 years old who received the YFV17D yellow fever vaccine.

The CDR3 sequence is CASSQDLSLAGSTDTQYF. The CDR3 DNA is TGTGCCAGCAGCCAAGATCTTTCGCTAGCGGGGTCCACAGATACGCAGTATTTT. The chain joins TRBV3-1 to TRBJ2-3; 9 bases agree with TRBD2. The germline CDR1 and CDR2 sequences are LGHDT and YNNKEL (reference sequence). There are 18 residues in the CDR3. Trimming removed 0 bases from V and 2 bases from J; junction bases left unmatched: 9.

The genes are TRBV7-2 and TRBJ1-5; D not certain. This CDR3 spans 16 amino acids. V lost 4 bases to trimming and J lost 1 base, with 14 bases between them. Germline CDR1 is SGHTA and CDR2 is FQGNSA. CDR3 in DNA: TGTGCCAGCAGCTCCGCTTCGACAAAGAGCAATCAGCCCCAGCATTTT. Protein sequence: CASSSASTKSNQPQHF. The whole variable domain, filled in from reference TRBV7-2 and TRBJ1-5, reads GAGVSQSPSNKVTEKGKDVELRCDPISGHTALYWYRQSLGQGLEFLIYFQGNSAPDKSGLPSDRFSAERTGGSVSTLTIQRTQQEDSAVYLCASSSASTKSNQPQHFGDGTRLSIL.

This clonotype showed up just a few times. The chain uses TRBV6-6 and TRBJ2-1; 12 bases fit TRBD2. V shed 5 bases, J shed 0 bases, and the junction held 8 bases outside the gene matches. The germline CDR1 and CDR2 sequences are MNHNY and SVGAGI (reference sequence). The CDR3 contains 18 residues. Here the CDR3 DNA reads TGTGCCAGCAGTCCGCGACTAGCGGGGGTGAGCTCCTACAATGAGCAGTTCTTC. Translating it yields CASSPRLAGVSSYNEQFF.

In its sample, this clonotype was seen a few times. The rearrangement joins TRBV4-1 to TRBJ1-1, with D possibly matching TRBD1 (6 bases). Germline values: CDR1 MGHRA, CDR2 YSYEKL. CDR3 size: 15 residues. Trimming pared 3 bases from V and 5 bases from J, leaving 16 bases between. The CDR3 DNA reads TGCGCCAGCAGCCATACGGTAAGGGGGAGGACTGAAGCTTTCTTT. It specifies CASSHTVRGRTEAFF.